Below are 8 T cell receptor beta chains sequenced from a single sample in a study of regulatory T cells in long-lasting Graves disease. Assembly of TCR beta libraries relied on iRepertoire HTBI primers together with Arm-PCR of CDR3 regions. TCRdb reprocessed the multiplex PCR reads via MiXCR and lists one record per CDR3 protein. Of about 470,000 distinct CDR3 sequences detected, about 15% appear once; the ten largest clones hold around 15%. As for time point: newly diagnosed GD, antithyroid drugs for less than 3 months. Researchers made the TCR library from RNA that was extracted from PBMCs. The same sample was also used in a study of T cells in Graves' hyperthyroidism and ophthalmopathy.

Sequences were derived from peripheral blood mononuclear cells (PBMCs), sampled at new diagnosis, from a patient treated with antithyroid drugs. Receptors originate from a woman in her 30s with Graves disease.

This clonotype came up many times. CDR3 sequence reads: CASSDTADTDTQYF. The CDR3 DNA follows: TGTGCCAGCAGTGACACAGCGGACACAGATACGCAGTATTTT. The chain recombines TRBV2 with TRBJ2-3; possible D gene TRBD2, 5 bases. Trimming shortened V by 3 bases and J by 2 bases, and 9 bases separated the two germline ends. Germline V CDR1 and CDR2: SNHLY, FYNNEI. The CDR3 is made up of 14 amino acids.

The CDR3 reads CASRPLGLAGRYEQYF. DNA of the CDR3: TGCGCCAGCAGACCACTCGGACTAGCGGGACGGTACGAGCAGTACTTC. The chain links TRBV5-1 to TRBJ2-7; 12 bases align to TRBD2. Germline V gene lookup returns CDR1 SGHRS and CDR2 YFSETQ. The CDR3 sequence is 16 residues long. Trimming at V came to 5 bases and at J to 4 bases, leaving 10 bases not matched to a gene.

This clonotype was observed many times. The J gene is TRBJ2-5, the V gene TRBV20-1, with D maybe TRBD2 (5 bases). Trimming removed 0 bases from V and 4 bases from J, with 9 bases in between. The length of the CDR3 is 13 residues. The V gene's germline CDR1 is DFQATT and CDR2 SNEGSKA (reference sequence). The CDR3, as DNA: TGCAGTGCTAGAGAGCAACGGGGAGAGACCCAGTACTTC. This gives the protein CSAREQRGETQYF.

The chain combines TRBV6-2 or TRBV6-3 with TRBJ1-1; D call uncertain. The CDR3 loop spans 16 amino acids. Germline V gene data show CDR1 as MNHEY and CDR2 as SVGEGT. Trimming left V 4 bases short and J 1 base short, with 16 bases between. The DNA of the CDR3 is TGTGCCAGCAGTTTACTCGGGCGGCTGGGGAACACTGAAGCTTTCTTT. This gives the protein CASSLLGRLGNTEAFF.

V gene TRBV11-1 combines with J gene TRBJ1-3; D is unresolved. Looked up from germline, CDR1 is SGHAT and CDR2 is FQDESV (reference sequence). The germline V and J ends were trimmed by 5 bases and 0 bases, with 14 bases remaining between them. CDR3 length equals 16 residues. The CDR3 sequence is CASSPWTDDSGNTIYF. The CDR3 region has the DNA TGTGCCAGCAGCCCTTGGACCGACGACTCTGGAAACACCATATATTTT.

The V and J genes are TRBV3-1 and TRBJ1-2, with D unresolved. Trimming removed 9 bases from V and 4 bases from J, with 12 bases in between. The CDR3 totals 12 residues. Germline V gene lookup returns CDR1 LGHDT and CDR2 YNNKEL (reference sequence). The CDR3 DNA is TGTGCCAGTGCTACACGGGCCTATGGCTACACCTTC. It is translated as CASATRAYGYTF.

This clonotype was counted ten times or more. The chain recombines TRBV20-1 with TRBJ1-5, with no clear D. The V end was cut by 0 bases, the J end by 0 bases, with 9 bases between. This CDR3 is 15 amino acids long. Germline CDR1 DFQATT, CDR2 SNEGSKA (reference sequence). As DNA, the CDR3 is TGCAGTGCTAGAGATGTGCGGAGTAGCAATCAGCCCCAGCATTTT. Its protein is CSARDVRSSNQPQHF.

The gene calls are TRBV20-1 and TRBJ2-1, with 12 nucleotides matching TRBD2. The CDR3 contains 14 residues. The germline gives CDR1 DFQATT, CDR2 SNEGSKA (reference sequence). V lost 1 base and J lost 10; bases outside the gene matches: 5. CDR3: CSARGPSGREEQFF. The CDR3 region has the DNA TGCAGTGCTAGAGGTCCTAGCGGGAGGGAGGAGCAGTTCTTC.